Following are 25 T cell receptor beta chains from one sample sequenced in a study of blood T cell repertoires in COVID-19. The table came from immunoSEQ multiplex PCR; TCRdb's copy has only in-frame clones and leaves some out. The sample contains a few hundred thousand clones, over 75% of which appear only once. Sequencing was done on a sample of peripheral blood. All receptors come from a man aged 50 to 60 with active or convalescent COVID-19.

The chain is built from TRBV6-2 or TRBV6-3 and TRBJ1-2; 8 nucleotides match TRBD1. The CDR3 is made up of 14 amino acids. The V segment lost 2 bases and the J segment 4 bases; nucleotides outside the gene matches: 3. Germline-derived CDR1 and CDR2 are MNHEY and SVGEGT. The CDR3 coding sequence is TGTGCCAGCAGTTACGACAGGGGACTCTATGGCTACACCTTC. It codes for CASSYDRGLYGYTF.

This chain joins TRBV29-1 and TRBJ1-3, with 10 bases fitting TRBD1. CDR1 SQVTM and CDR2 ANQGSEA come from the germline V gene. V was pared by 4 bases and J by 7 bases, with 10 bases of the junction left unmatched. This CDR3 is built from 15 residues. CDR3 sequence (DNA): TGCAGCGTTGCCGGGACAGGGGCCAAGGGTAACACCATATATTTT. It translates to CSVAGTGAKGNTIYF.

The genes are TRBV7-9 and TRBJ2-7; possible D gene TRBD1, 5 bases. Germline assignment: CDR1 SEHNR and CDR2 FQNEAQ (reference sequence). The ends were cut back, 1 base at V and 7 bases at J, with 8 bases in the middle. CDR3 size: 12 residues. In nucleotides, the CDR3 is TGTGCCAGCAGCTTAGAGGCAGGGGAGCAGTACTTC. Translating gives CASSLEAGEQYF.

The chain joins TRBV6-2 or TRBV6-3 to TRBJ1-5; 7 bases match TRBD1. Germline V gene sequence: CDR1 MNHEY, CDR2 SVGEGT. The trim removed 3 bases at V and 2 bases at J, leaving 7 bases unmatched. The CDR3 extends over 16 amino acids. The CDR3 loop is CASSYWRGPGNQPQHF. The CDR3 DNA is TGTGCCAGCAGTTATTGGAGGGGGCCGGGCAATCAGCCCCAGCATTTT.

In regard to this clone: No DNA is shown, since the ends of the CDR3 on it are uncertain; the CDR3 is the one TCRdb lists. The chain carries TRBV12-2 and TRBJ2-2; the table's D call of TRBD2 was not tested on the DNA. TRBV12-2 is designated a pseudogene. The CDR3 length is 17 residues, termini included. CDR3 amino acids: CASRLGRVAGGTGELFF.

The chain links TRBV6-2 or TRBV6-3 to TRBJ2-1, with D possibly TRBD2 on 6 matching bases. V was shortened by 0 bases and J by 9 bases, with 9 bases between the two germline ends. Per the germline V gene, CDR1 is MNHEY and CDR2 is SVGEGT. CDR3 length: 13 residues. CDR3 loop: CASSYSGGGEQFF. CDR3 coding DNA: TGTGCCAGCAGTTACTCGGGAGGTGGTGAGCAGTTCTTC.

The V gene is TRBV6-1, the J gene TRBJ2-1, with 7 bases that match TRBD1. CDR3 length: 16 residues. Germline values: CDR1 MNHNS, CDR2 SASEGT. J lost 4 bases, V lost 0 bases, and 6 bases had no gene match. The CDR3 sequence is CASSEARGGDYNEQFF. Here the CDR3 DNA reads TGTGCCAGCAGTGAAGCAAGAGGGGGCGATTACAATGAGCAGTTCTTC.

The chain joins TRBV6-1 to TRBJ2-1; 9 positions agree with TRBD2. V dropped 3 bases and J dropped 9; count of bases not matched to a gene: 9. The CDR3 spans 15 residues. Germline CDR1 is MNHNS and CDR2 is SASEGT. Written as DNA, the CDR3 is TGTGCCAGCAGTGATGGGGCTAGCGGGGTCTCTGAGCAGTTCTTC. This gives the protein CASSDGASGVSEQFF.

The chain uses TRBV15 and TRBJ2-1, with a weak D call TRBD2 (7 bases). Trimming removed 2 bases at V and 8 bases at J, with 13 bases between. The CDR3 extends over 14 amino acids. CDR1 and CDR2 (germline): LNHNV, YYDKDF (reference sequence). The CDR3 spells CATSRRGDTDEQFF. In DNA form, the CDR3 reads TGTGCCACCAGCAGACGGGGGGACACGGATGAGCAGTTCTTC.

CDR3 sequence (DNA): TGTGCCAGCAGCTCCGGGGTTACGAATTCACCCCTCCACTTT. Translation: CASSSGVTNSPLHF. The chain uses TRBV7-2 and TRBJ1-6, with D unclear. This CDR3 is built from 14 residues. V lost 4 bases and J 7 bases, leaving 11 bases between the germline ends. Germline values: CDR1 SGHTA, CDR2 FQGNSA.

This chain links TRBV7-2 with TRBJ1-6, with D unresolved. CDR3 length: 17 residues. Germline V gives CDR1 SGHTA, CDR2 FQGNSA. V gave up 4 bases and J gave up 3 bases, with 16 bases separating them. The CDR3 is CASSSRDKSFYNSPLHF. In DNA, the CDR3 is TGTGCCAGCAGCTCGCGGGATAAATCCTTCTATAATTCACCCCTCCACTTT. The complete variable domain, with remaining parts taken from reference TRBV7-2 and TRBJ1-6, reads GAGVSQSPSNKVTEKGKDVELRCDPISGHTALYWYRQSLGQGLEFLIYFQGNSAPDKSGLPSDRFSAERTGGSVSTLTIQRTQQEDSAVYLCASSSRDKSFYNSPLHFGNGTRLTVT.

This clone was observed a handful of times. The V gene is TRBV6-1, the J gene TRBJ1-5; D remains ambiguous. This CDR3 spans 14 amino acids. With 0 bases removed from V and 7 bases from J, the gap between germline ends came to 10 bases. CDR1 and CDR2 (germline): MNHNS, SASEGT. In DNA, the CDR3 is TGTGCCAGCAGTGAAGCGAGCGGGGAGCAGCCCCAGCATTTT. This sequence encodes CASSEASGEQPQHF.

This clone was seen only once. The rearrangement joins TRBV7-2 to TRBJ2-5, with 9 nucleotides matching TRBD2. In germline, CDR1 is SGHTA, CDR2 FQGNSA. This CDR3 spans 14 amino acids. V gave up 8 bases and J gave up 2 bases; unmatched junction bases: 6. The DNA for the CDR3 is TGTGCCAGCGGATTGACTAGCGGACAAGAGACCCAGTACTTC. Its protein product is CASGLTSGQETQYF.

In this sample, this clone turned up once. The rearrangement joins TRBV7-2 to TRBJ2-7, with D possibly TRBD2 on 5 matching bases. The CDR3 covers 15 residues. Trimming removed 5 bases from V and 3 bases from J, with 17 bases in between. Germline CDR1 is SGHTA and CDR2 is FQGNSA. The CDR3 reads CASSLDSPLSYEQYF. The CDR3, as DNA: TGTGCCAGCAGCCTGGACTCCCCGCTAAGCTACGAGCAGTACTTC.

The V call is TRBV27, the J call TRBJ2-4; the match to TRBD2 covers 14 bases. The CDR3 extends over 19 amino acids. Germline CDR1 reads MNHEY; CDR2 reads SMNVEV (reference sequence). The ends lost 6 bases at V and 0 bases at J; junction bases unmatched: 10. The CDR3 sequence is CASSPPGLAGVVAKNIQYF. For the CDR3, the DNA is TGTGCCAGCAGCCCACCGGGACTAGCGGGGGTGGTAGCCAAAAACATTCAGTACTTC.

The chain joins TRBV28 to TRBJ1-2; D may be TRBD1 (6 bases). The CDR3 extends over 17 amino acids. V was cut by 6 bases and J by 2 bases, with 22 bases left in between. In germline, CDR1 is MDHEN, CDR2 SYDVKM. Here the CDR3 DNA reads TGTGCCAGCAGCCTAACCCCTTTTGGACAGAGCAACTATGGCTACACCTTC. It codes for CASSLTPFGQSNYGYTF.

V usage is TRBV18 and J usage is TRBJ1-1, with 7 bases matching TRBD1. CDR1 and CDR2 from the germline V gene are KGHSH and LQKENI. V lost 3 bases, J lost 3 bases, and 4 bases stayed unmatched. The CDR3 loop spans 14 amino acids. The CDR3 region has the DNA TGTGCCAGCTCACCCTTCACAGGGGACACTGAAGCTTTCTTT. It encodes CASSPFTGDTEAFF.

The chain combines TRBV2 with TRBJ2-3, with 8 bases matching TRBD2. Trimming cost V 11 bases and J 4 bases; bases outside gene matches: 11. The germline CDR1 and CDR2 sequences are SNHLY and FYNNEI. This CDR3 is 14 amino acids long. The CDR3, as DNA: TGTGCCTCCACAAGTGCTAGCGGGTCAGATACGCAGTATTTT. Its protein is CASTSASGSDTQYF.

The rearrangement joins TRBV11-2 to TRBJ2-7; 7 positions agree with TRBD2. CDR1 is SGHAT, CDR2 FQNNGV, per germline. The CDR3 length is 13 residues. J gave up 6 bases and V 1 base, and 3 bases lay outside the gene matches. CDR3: CASSLGRGGEQYF. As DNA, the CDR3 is TGTGCCAGCAGCTTAGGCCGCGGGGGCGAGCAGTACTTC.

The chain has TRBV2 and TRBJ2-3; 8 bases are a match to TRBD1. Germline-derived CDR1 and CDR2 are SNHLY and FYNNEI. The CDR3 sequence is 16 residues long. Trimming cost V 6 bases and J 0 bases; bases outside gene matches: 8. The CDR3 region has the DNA TGTGCCAGCAGCCCCGAACGGACAGGGAGCACAGATACGCAGTATTTT. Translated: CASSPERTGSTDTQYF. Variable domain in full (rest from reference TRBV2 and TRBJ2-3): EPEVTQTPSHQVTQMGQEVILRCVPISNHLYFYWYRQILGQKVEFLVSFYNNEISEKSEIFDDQFSVERPDGSNFTLKIRSTKLEDSAMYFCASSPERTGSTDTQYFGPGTRLTVL.

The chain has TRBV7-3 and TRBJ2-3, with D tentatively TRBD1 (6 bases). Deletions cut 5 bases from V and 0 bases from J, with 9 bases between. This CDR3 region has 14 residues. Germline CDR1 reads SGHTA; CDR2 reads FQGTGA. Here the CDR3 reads CASSPQGSTDTQYF. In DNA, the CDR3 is TGTGCCAGCAGCCCACAGGGTAGCACAGATACGCAGTATTTT.

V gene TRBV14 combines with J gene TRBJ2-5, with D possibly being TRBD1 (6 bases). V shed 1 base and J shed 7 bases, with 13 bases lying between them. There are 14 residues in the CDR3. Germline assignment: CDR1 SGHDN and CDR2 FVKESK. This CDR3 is CASSQVGAKGTQYF. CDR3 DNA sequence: TGTGCCAGCAGCCAAGTGGGGGCCAAAGGGACCCAGTACTTC. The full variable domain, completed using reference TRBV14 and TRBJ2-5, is EAGVTQFPSHSVIEKGQTVTLRCDPISGHDNLYWYRRVMGKEIKFLLHFVKESKQDESGMPNNRFLAERTGGTYSTLKVQPAELEDSGVYFCASSQVGAKGTQYFGPGTRLLVL.

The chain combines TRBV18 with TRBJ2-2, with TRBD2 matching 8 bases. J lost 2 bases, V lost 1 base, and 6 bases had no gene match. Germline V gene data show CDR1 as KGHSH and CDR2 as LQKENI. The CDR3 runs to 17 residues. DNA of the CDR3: TGTGCCAGCTCACCACAGGAACTAGCGGTTAACACCGGGGAGCTGTTTTTT. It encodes CASSPQELAVNTGELFF.

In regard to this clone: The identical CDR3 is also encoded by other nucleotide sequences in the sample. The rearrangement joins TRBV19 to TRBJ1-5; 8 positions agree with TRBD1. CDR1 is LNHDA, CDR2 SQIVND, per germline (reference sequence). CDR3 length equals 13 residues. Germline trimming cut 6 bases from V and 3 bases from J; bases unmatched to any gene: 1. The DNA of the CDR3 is TGTGCCAGTAGGGGACAGGCCAATCAGCCCCAGCATTTT. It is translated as CASRGQANQPQHF. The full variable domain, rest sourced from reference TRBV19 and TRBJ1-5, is DGGITQSPKYLFRKEGQNVTLSCEQNLNHDAMYWYRQDPGQGLRLIYYSQIVNDFQKGDIAEGYSVSREKKESFPLTVTSAQKNPTAFYLCASRGQANQPQHFGDGTRLSIL.

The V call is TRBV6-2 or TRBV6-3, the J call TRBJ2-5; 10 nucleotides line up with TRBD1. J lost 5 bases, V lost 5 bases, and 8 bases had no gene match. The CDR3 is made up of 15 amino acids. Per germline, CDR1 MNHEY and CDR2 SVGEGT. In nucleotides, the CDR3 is TGTGCCAGCAGTGGACGGACAGGGGGTGTGGAGACCCAGTACTTC. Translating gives CASSGRTGGVETQYF.